This T cell receptor (beta chain) was captured in a study of T cell responses to AZD1222 COVID-19 vaccine (dated by TCRdb to the early 2020s). Broadly, across the study: AZD1222 recipients whose second dose came at about 4 weeks and those whose second dose came at about 12 weeks were combined into one group, since spike-specific TCR depth and breadth did not differ between the two schedules. A total of 233 trial participants underwent TCR sequencing, of whom about 200 had received two doses of AZD1222 and 26 had received two doses of the MenACWY control vaccine. Trial participants were enrolled by age into 18-55, 56-69 and 70-plus year subgroups, with roughly 160, 29 and 62 TCR-sequenced participants respectively. General conclusions and limits of the study: After two AZD1222 doses, spike-specific TCR breadth and depth were significantly higher than at day 0 and than in MenACWY recipients. In the small 56-69-year group, the increase in depth fell short of significance, most likely because of low power. The whole spike protein was spanned by vaccine-associated CD4 TCRs, and dominant responses were seen in regions 160-218 and 743-854. Epitopes outside the regions mutated in the B.1.351 and B.1.1.7 variants were reportedly recognized by nearly half of the unique spike-specific TCRs. Conclusions about previously exposed vaccinees are limited, since just six AZD1222 recipients were seropositive for SARS-CoV-2 at baseline. Because no day 14 peak-response samples were available, the repertoires could be characterized only after the peak T cell response. Participants were mostly white British, with more females than males. The authors suggested clonal diversity may have been underestimated.

With regard to this clone: Its antigen is still unknown. Base qualities are not at hand, and no much larger clone is one base apart.

From the germline V gene, CDR1 is SQVTM and CDR2 is ANQGSEA. Including the terminal cysteine and phenylalanine, the CDR3 comprises 13 residues. This entry keeps only the CDR3 DNA: 39 bases, framed from base 1. V drops 7 bases and J drops 6 bases, leaving 18 bases in between. What the time point label conveys for this sample: baseline before first vaccination. The vaccinee samples were drawn from two UK trials, COV001 and COV002, one of which was a single-blind randomized controlled phase 2/3 trial testing AZD1222 (ChAdOx1 nCoV-19) in healthy adults. For TCRbeta chain sequencing, PBMC samples from trial participants were taken at day 0 and at day 28 after the second dose. The CDR3 regions of human TCRbeta chains were analyzed by immunosequencing. As for the authors' bioinformatics: TCRs in the repertoires were compared against a reference library of SARS-CoV-2-specific TCRs that had been generated with the MIRA antigen-specificity platform. Breadth was defined as the fraction of unique TCRs that were SARS-CoV-2-associated, and depth was defined as the fraction of total T cells that were SARS-CoV-2-associated. Using the MIRA data, each spike-specific TCR was assigned both to the spike region to which the TCR was reactive and to a CD4 or CD8 class. Log10-transformed breadth and depth values were compared by one-way ANOVA with Sidak's multiple comparisons tests. Not all clones reach the TCRdb copy of this immuneACCESS table, which keeps in-frame sequences only. Checked studies attribute under half of the gap to unresolved V genes and leave the rest unexplained. D and trimming come from the DNA, and the V and J calls and clone size come from that table. The sample table shows roughly 130,000 clones, and about 90% are seen once. Under 2% of the sample rests with the top ten.

The clonotype comes from an adult in good health. Sequenced here: peripheral blood, sampled on day 0 of AZD1222 vaccination. The V gene is TRBV29-1 and the J gene is TRBJ1-1; TRBD1 is perhaps the D gene, given 6 matching bases. The nucleotide sequence reads as follows: TGCAGCGGGGGGGGGCAGGGCCCTCCTGAAGCTTTCTTT. It specifies CSGGGQGPPEAFF.